This TCR beta chain was obtained from a study of lymphopenia after photon versus proton radiotherapy. General study findings and limits: Larger post-nadir TCR diversity loss correlated inversely with survival in deceased patients. Survival link was tested only in deceased patients; proton benefit remains a possibility.

Here immunoSEQ multiplex PCR was the method, and the copy in TCRdb shows in-frame clones only, minus some. The table lists almost 25,000 clones, roughly 80% of them singletons, with 21% in the top ten. This clone was picked up a small number of times. The antigen is unknown. The germline V gene has CDR1 LGHNA and CDR2 YSLEER. The V end lost 0 bases, the J end lost 4 bases, and 9 bases lay between the germline ends. The CDR3 length is 14 residues. The clonotype was recovered from a woman aged 70-85 years with pancreatic cancer. The material was peripheral blood, obtained from a patient treated with proton-based radiotherapy. This chain uses TRBV4-3 with TRBJ1-1; D is uncertain. CDR3 in amino acids: CASSQDRVSTEAFF. The DNA of the CDR3 is TGCGCCAGCAGCCAAGATCGAGTCAGCACTGAAGCTTTCTTT.